This T cell receptor (beta chain) was captured by sequencing in a study of control samples from healthy donors and cancer patients. The method was immunoSEQ multiplex PCR; TCRdb's version includes in-frame clones alone and lacks a portion of them. The sample comprises 190,000 or so clones, roughly 93% of which are singletons, and about 1.5% rests with the top ten. V was clipped by 4 bases and J by 0 bases, with 8 bases between them. The V gene's germline CDR1 is SGHRS and CDR2 YFSETQ. CDR3 length: 15 amino acids. Sequencing was done on a sample of blood. The rearrangement links TRBV5-1 to TRBJ2-6, with D unclear. This clonotype originated in a man in his late teens or twenties in good health. CDR3 in amino acids: CASSAQASGANVLTF. CDR3 nucleotides: TGCGCCAGCAGCGCCCAGGCCTCTGGGGCCAACGTCCTGACTTTC. Complete variable domain (other parts from reference TRBV5-1 and TRBJ2-6): KAGVTQTPRYLIKTRGQQVTLSCSPISGHRSVSWYQQTPGQGLQFLFEYFSETQRNKGNFPGRFSGRQFSNSRSEMNVSTLELGDSALYLCASSAQASGANVLTFGAGSRLTVL.